Listed below are T cell receptor beta chains from one sample, sequenced in a study of T cell changes during pregnancy in multiple sclerosis. Assay: immunoSEQ multiplex PCR; the TCRdb copy retains only in-frame clones and omits some. The repertoire includes roughly 41,000 clones, roughly 94% of them detected once, and less than 2% sits in the top ten. Sequenced material: peripheral blood, taken in the third trimester of pregnancy. These receptor sequences come from a female donor with multiple sclerosis, enrolled in a pregnancy study. Both conserved end residues are part of each CDR3. D genes are given only for firm matches. Clone size appears in some rows only: once, few, many, or a class for an expanded clone.

d_gene: -; v_gene: TRBV15; abundance: -; j_gene: TRBJ2-1; CDR3nt: TGTGCCACCAGCAGAGACAGGCGGGGTGAGCAGTTCTTC; CDR3aa: CATSRDRRGEQFF
d_gene: TRBD2; v_gene: TRBV7-9; abundance: -; j_gene: TRBJ2-5; CDR3nt: TGTGCCAGCACCCAGACTAGCGGAGATAACCAAGAGACCCAGTACTTC; CDR3aa: CASTQTSGDNQETQYF
d_gene: -; v_gene: TRBV6-1; abundance: -; j_gene: TRBJ1-3; CDR3nt: TGTGCCAGCATTATGAGGGTCTCTGGAAACACCATATATTTT; CDR3aa: CASIMRVSGNTIYF
d_gene: -; v_gene: TRBV7-2; abundance: -; j_gene: TRBJ2-7; CDR3nt: TGTGCCAGCAGCCCGCGTGAAGACGAGCAGTACTTC; CDR3aa: CASSPREDEQYF
d_gene: TRBD1; v_gene: TRBV29-1; abundance: -; j_gene: TRBJ1-2; CDR3nt: TGCAGCGCCGGACAGGGGGCACGGTCTATTGGCTACACCTTC; CDR3aa: CSAGQGARSIGYTF
d_gene: TRBD2; v_gene: TRBV5-1; abundance: -; j_gene: TRBJ2-2; CDR3nt: TGCGCCAGCAGCCCGCGCACTAGCGGGACCACCGGGGAGCTGTTTTTT; CDR3aa: CASSPRTSGTTGELFF
d_gene: -; v_gene: TRBV21-1; abundance: -; j_gene: TRBJ1-4; CDR3nt: TGTGCCAGCAGCAAATTTGGGGGACTGGGTGAAAAACTGTTTTTT; CDR3aa: CASSKFGGLGEKLFF
d_gene: -; v_gene: TRBV9; abundance: once; j_gene: TRBJ1-3; CDR3nt: TGTGCCAGCAGCCCCCCAGGCTCTGGAAACACCATATATTTT; CDR3aa: CASSPPGSGNTIYF
d_gene: TRBD1; v_gene: TRBV29-1; abundance: -; j_gene: TRBJ1-1; CDR3nt: TGCAGCGTGGGCGGACAGGGGATGAACACTGAAGCTTTCTTT; CDR3aa: CSVGGQGMNTEAFF
d_gene: -; v_gene: TRBV7-2; abundance: few; j_gene: TRBJ2-7; CDR3nt: TGTGCCAGCAGCACGGGACATTGGTACGAGCAGTACTTC; CDR3aa: CASSTGHWYEQYF
d_gene: -; v_gene: TRBV19; abundance: -; j_gene: TRBJ1-5; CDR3nt: TGTGCCAGTAGTATAGATAGGGAGAATCAGCCCCAGCATTTT; CDR3aa: CASSIDRENQPQHF
d_gene: TRBD1; v_gene: TRBV28; abundance: -; j_gene: TRBJ1-1; CDR3nt: TGTGCCAGCAGCCTGGGACAGGGGTTTTCTGAAGCTTTCTTT; CDR3aa: CASSLGQGFSEAFF
d_gene: -; v_gene: TRBV4-1; abundance: -; j_gene: TRBJ1-5; CDR3nt: TGCGCCAGCAGCCAACGAATTGAGTATCAGCCCCAGCATTTT; CDR3aa: CASSQRIEYQPQHF
d_gene: TRBD1; v_gene: TRBV4-3; abundance: -; j_gene: TRBJ2-2; CDR3nt: TGCGCCAGCAGCCGGGACAGGGCGGACACCGGGGAGCTGTTTTTT; CDR3aa: CASSRDRADTGELFF
d_gene: TRBD2; v_gene: TRBV5-1; abundance: -; j_gene: TRBJ2-1; CDR3nt: TGCGCCAGCAGCCTCGGACTAGCGGGAGTTCGGAATGAGCAGTTCTTC; CDR3aa: CASSLGLAGVRNEQFF
d_gene: TRBD1; v_gene: TRBV7-2; abundance: -; j_gene: TRBJ1-5; CDR3nt: TGTGCCAGCAGCTTGGACCCAGGGGGCCGACAGCCCCAGCATTTT; CDR3aa: CASSLDPGGRQPQHF
d_gene: TRBD2; v_gene: TRBV7-3; abundance: -; j_gene: TRBJ2-1; CDR3nt: TGTGCCAGCAGCTTAGGAAGCTCTCCACTAGCGGGAAAGAATGAGCAGTTCTTC; CDR3aa: CASSLGSSPLAGKNEQFF
d_gene: -; v_gene: TRBV5-6; abundance: -; j_gene: TRBJ2-7; CDR3nt: TGTGCCAGCAGCTTCGACAGGCTCTACGAGCAGTACTTC; CDR3aa: CASSFDRLYEQYF
d_gene: -; v_gene: TRBV15; abundance: -; j_gene: TRBJ2-1; CDR3nt: TGTGCCACCAGCAGAGAAGGGACTCCATACAATGAGCAGTTCTTC; CDR3aa: CATSREGTPYNEQFF
d_gene: -; v_gene: TRBV18; abundance: -; j_gene: TRBJ2-7; CDR3nt: TGTGCCAGCTCCCCCCCTGCAGGGGCCTACGAGCAGTACTTC; CDR3aa: CASSPPAGAYEQYF
d_gene: TRBD1; v_gene: TRBV18; abundance: once; j_gene: TRBJ2-7; CDR3nt: TGTGCCAGCTCCCTCCTCCCGGGACAGGATTACGAGCAGTACTTC; CDR3aa: CASSLLPGQDYEQYF
d_gene: -; v_gene: TRBV19; abundance: once; j_gene: TRBJ1-1; CDR3nt: TGTGCCAGTAGTTCACAGGGTGGGAACACTGAAGCTTTCTTT; CDR3aa: CASSSQGGNTEAFF